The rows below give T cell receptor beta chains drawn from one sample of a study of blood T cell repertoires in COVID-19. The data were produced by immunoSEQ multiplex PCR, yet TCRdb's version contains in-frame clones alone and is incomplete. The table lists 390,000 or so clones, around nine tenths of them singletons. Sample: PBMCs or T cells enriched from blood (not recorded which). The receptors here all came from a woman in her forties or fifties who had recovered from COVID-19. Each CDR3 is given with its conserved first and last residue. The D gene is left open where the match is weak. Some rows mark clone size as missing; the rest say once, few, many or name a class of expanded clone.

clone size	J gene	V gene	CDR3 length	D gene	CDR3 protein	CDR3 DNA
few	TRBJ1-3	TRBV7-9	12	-	CASSLQGNTIYF	TGTGCCAGCAGTCTACAGGGAAACACCATATATTTT
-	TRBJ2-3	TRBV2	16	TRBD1	CASSTLDRGPTDTQYF	TGTGCCAGCAGCACCCTGGACAGGGGGCCAACAGATACGCAGTATTTT
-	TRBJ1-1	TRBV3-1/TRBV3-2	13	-	CASSQVGFGRAFF	TGTGCCAGCAGCCAAGTGGGCTTCGGGAGAGCTTTCTTT
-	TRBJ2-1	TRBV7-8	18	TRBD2	CASIQTFRGGSSYNEQFF	TGTGCCAGCATCCAAACTTTTCGGGGCGGGAGCTCCTACAATGAGCAGTTCTTC
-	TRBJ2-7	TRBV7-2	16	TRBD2	CASSSSGTSSSYEQYF	TGTGCCAGCAGCTCCTCCGGGACTAGCAGCTCCTACGAGCAGTACTTC
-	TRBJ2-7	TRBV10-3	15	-	CAIRNHRDYSYEQYF	TGTGCCATCAGGAATCACAGGGATTACTCCTACGAGCAGTACTTC
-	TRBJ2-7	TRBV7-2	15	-	CASSFYHGDFYEQYF	TGTGCCAGCAGCTTTTACCACGGGGACTTTTACGAGCAGTACTTC
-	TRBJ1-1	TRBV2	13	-	CASSEIPAGEAFF	TGTGCCAGCAGTGAGATCCCGGCGGGGGAAGCTTTCTTT
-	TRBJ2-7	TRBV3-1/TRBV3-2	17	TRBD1	CASSQTPFADRGPECRF	TGTGCCAGCAGCCAAACACCGTTCGCGGACAGGGGCCCCGAATGTCGGTTC
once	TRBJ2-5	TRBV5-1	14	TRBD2	CASTSGGAGETQYF	TGCGCCAGCACTAGCGGGGGGGCTGGAGAGACCCAGTACTTC